The next 9 T cell receptor beta chains were all read from a single sample in a study of CD8+ T cells in alopecia areata. Following extraction, RNA underwent reverse transcription to cDNA, which served as the sequencing template. Only in-frame clones appear in the TCRdb table, and some are missing; sequencing was by immunoSEQ multiplex PCR. This table has about 120,000 clones, approximately 52% appearing once. The treatment here: oral pan-JAK inhibitor, 5-10 mg twice daily. Sample: CD8+ T cells sorted from blood, taken at week 4, from a patient treated with tofacitinib. The receptor set was obtained from a human donor with alopecia areata.

The rearrangement uses TRBV29-1 and TRBJ1-6; the D is unclear. This CDR3 spans 16 amino acids. Germline loops: CDR1 SQVTM, CDR2 ANQGSEA. V lost 4 bases and J 6 bases, leaving 19 bases between the germline ends. The CDR3 protein is CSVGKLLGKSNSPLHF. CDR3 sequence (DNA): TGCAGCGTTGGAAAACTCTTGGGGAAGTCTAATTCACCCCTCCACTTT.

The chain couples TRBV27 to TRBJ2-2; maybe TRBD1 (6 bases). The CDR3 totals 15 residues. Trimming shortened V by 4 bases and J by 4 bases, and 13 bases separated the two germline ends. CDR1 and CDR2 (germline): MNHEY, SMNVEV (reference sequence). CDR3 nucleotide sequence: TGTGCCAGCAGTTCAATCCCGACAGGCACCGGGGAGCTGTTTTTT. Protein: CASSSIPTGTGELFF.

The chain joins TRBV27 to TRBJ2-1, with TRBD1 matching 7 bases. CDR3 length equals 15 residues. J lost 1 base, V lost 7 bases, and 7 bases had no gene match. Germline V gene data show CDR1 as MNHEY and CDR2 as SMNVEV (reference sequence). The CDR3 sequence: CASTKDRASYNEQFF. Written as DNA, the CDR3 is TGTGCCAGCACTAAAGACAGGGCGTCCTACAATGAGCAGTTCTTC.

This clone was seen a single time. This rearrangement joins TRBV30 to TRBJ1-5; a weak D match, TRBD1 (6 bases). V gave up 3 bases and J gave up 8 bases, with 14 bases separating them. Germline CDR1 reads GTSNPN; CDR2 reads SVGIG (reference sequence). The CDR3 has 13 amino acids. The DNA for the CDR3 is TGTGCCTGGAGCGGACAGCTGAAGGAGCCCCAGCATTTT. Translated: CAWSGQLKEPQHF. Based on the CDR3 plus reference TRBV30 and TRBJ1-5, the full variable domain is SQTIHQWPATLVQPVGSPLSLECTVEGTSNPNLYWYRQAAGRGLQLLFYSVGIGQISSEVPQNLSASRPQDRQFILSSKKLLLSDSGFYLCAWSGQLKEPQHFGDGTRLSIL.

This clone was detected a few times. The chain joins TRBV5-6 to TRBJ2-7; TRBD1 agrees at 9 bases. The CDR3 is 14 residues long. Unmatched junction bases numbered 7, after V lost 4 bases and J lost 5 bases. Germline assignment: CDR1 SGHDT and CDR2 YYEEEE. The CDR3 DNA is TGTGCCAGCAGCCCCGGGACAGGGTACCACGAGCAGTACTTC. Translation gives CASSPGTGYHEQYF.

J is TRBJ2-1 and V is TRBV30; the D gene is possibly TRBD2 (6 bases). The CDR3 has 14 residues. The germline V gene encodes CDR1 GTSNPN and CDR2 SVGIG (reference sequence). V was trimmed by 6 bases and J by 2 bases, leaving 14 bases between them. CDR3 sequence (DNA): TGTGCCTGTCCCTGTAGCGGAACCTACAATGAGCAGTTCTTC. Protein: CACPCSGTYNEQFF.

The chain couples TRBV30 to TRBJ2-2; perhaps D is TRBD1 or TRBD2 (5 bases each). Looked up from germline, CDR1 is GTSNPN and CDR2 is SVGIG (reference sequence). V shed 0 bases and J shed 10 bases, with 9 bases lying between them. The CDR3 loop spans 12 amino acids. The CDR3 sequence: CAWSVLGAELFF. The DNA for the CDR3 is TGTGCCTGGAGTGTACTCGGGGCGGAGCTGTTTTTT.

The V gene is TRBV30, the J gene TRBJ2-4, with unresolved D. V was clipped by 4 bases and J by 15 bases, with 19 bases between them. Germline V lookup: CDR1 GTSNPN, CDR2 SVGIG (reference sequence). The CDR3 runs 12 residues. CDR3 bases: TGTGCCTGGAAAAGCCTCGACGCGACCGCGTACTTC. Translated: CAWKSLDATAYF.

The chain employs TRBV9 and TRBJ2-1, with D possibly TRBD2 on 5 matching bases. The CDR3 totals 17 residues. Germline lookup yields CDR1 SGDLS and CDR2 YYNGEE. V lost 1 base and J lost 6, with 20 bases in between. CDR3 region: CASSVSDVRGLSNEQFF. In DNA, the CDR3 is TGTGCCAGCAGCGTATCCGATGTCAGAGGGCTTAGCAATGAGCAGTTCTTC.